The 20 T cell receptor beta chains below all came from one sample that was sequenced in a study of blood T cell repertoires in COVID-19. Clones were read by immunoSEQ multiplex PCR, and TCRdb kept only the in-frame ones, dropping some. This table holds about 40,000 clones, approximately 88% found once. What was sequenced was peripheral blood. The receptors were sampled from a woman in her seventies with acute or convalescent COVID-19.

The chain recombines TRBV6-2 or TRBV6-3 with TRBJ2-7, with 7 positions matching TRBD1. With 6 bases clipped from V and 4 bases from J, the junction kept 9 bases outside the gene matches. Germline-derived CDR1 and CDR2 are MNHEY and SVGEGT. The CDR3 has 14 residues. The CDR3 is CASSRDRAVYEQYV. The CDR3 DNA reads TGTGCCAGCAGCAGAGACAGGGCTGTATACGAGCAGTACGTC.

CDR3 residues: CASSLGQVGNMAFF. CDR3 nucleotides: TGCGCCAGCAGCTTGGGACAGGTAGGGAACATGGCTTTCTTT. The J gene is TRBJ1-1, the V gene TRBV5-1; a possible D gene is TRBD1 (6 bases). Trimming removed 0 bases at V and 11 bases at J, with 17 bases between. This CDR3 is 14 amino acids long. Germline loops: CDR1 SGHRS, CDR2 YFSETQ.

The chain combines TRBV9 with TRBJ2-2; 7 bases agree with TRBD1. With V trimmed by 4 bases and J by 6 bases, 18 bases remained unmatched. The length of the CDR3 is 18 residues. The germline CDR1 and CDR2 sequences are SGDLS and YYNGEE. The CDR3 bases are TGTGCCAGCAGCCCCGCGGCCGTTGTAGGGGGCGAAGCCGGGGAGCTGTTTTTT. Encoded protein: CASSPAAVVGGEAGELFF.

The rearrangement joins TRBV5-4 to TRBJ2-1; 8 bases line up with TRBD2. The V segment lost 1 base and the J segment 7 bases; nucleotides outside the gene matches: 7. This CDR3 is built from 15 residues. Germline values: CDR1 SGHNT, CDR2 YYREEE (reference sequence). CDR3 nucleotides: TGTGCCAGCAGCTTGCGGCTAGCGGGTCGGAATGAGCAGTTCTTC. Protein sequence: CASSLRLAGRNEQFF.

This chain joins TRBV5-1 and TRBJ1-1; D may be TRBD1 (5 bases). The CDR3 contains 15 residues. Looked up from germline, CDR1 is SGHRS and CDR2 is YFSETQ. V was trimmed by 5 bases and J by 0 bases, leaving 14 bases between them. CDR3 sequence reads: CASSQGHTMNTEAFF. The CDR3 DNA reads TGCGCCAGCAGTCAAGGACACACAATGAACACTGAAGCTTTCTTT.

The rearrangement uses TRBV6-2 or TRBV6-3 and TRBJ2-7; TRBD2 might be the D (6 bases). V lost 2 bases to trimming and J lost 3 bases, with 8 bases between them. Germline lookup yields CDR1 MNHEY and CDR2 SVGEGT. The CDR3 spans 13 residues. CDR3 sequence: CASSYGGNYEQYV. CDR3 bases: TGTGCCAGCAGTTACGGCGGGAACTACGAGCAGTACGTC.

The V and J genes are TRBV11-2 and TRBJ2-3; TRBD2 aligns across 7 bases. This CDR3 has 15 residues. V was clipped by 0 bases and J by 3 bases; unmatched bases: 3. Germline V gene sequence: CDR1 SGHAT, CDR2 FQNNGV. The chain's CDR3 is CASSLDSRETDTQYF. CDR3 in DNA: TGTGCCAGCAGCTTAGACTCGCGGGAGACAGATACGCAGTATTTT.

The chain combines TRBV7-9 with TRBJ2-1; tentative D call: TRBD2 (5 bases). CDR1 SEHNR and CDR2 FQNEAQ come from the germline V gene (reference sequence). V dropped 9 bases and J dropped 8 bases, with 17 bases sitting between them. The length of the CDR3 is 13 residues. The CDR3, as DNA: TGTGCCAGAGAGCCGGGAACCGGCGATGAGCAGTTCTTC. This sequence encodes CAREPGTGDEQFF. The full variable domain, its missing parts supplied by reference TRBV7-9 and TRBJ2-1, is DTGVSQNPRHKITKRGQNVTFRCDPISEHNRLYWYRQTLGQGPEFLTYFQNEAQLEKSRLLSDRFSAERPKGSFSTLEIQRTEQGDSAMYLCAREPGTGDEQFFGPGTRLTVL.

This chain links TRBV3-1 (or the pseudogene TRBV3-2) with TRBJ1-1; 9 bases map to TRBD1. V dropped 6 bases and J dropped 5; count of bases not matched to a gene: 10. CDR1 and CDR2 (germline): LGHDT, YNNKEL (reference sequence). The CDR3 sequence is 15 residues long. The CDR3 region is CASRIGDREGTEAFF. In nucleotides, the CDR3 is TGTGCCAGCAGAATCGGGGACAGGGAGGGAACTGAAGCTTTCTTT.

This clone came up once. In DNA, the CDR3 is TGTGCCAGCAGTGAAGGGCCCGGGGAGCTGTTTTTT. Protein product: CASSEGPGELFF. This chain connects TRBV6-1 to TRBJ2-2; unclear D gene. V was pared by 1 base and J by 6 bases, with 3 bases between. CDR3 length: 12 amino acids. Germline V gene data show CDR1 as MNHNS and CDR2 as SASEGT.

This clone was picked up a small number of times. The rearrangement links TRBV27 to TRBJ1-3, with TRBD1 matching 8 bases. The CDR3 totals 17 residues. V lost 8 bases, J lost 0 bases, and 12 bases stayed unmatched. CDR1 MNHEY and CDR2 SMNVEV come from the germline V gene (reference sequence). The CDR3: CASVWDRRPTSGNTIYF. DNA of the CDR3: TGTGCCAGCGTCTGGGACAGGAGACCCACCTCTGGAAACACCATATATTTT.

The J gene is TRBJ1-1, the V gene TRBV6-6; maybe TRBD1 (5 bases). The CDR3 totals 14 residues. Germline V gene data show CDR1 as MNHNY and CDR2 as SVGAGI (reference sequence). V was cut by 0 bases and J by 1 base, with 6 bases left in between. For the CDR3, the DNA is TGTGCCAGCAGTTACTCTAGGGGGAACACTGAAGCTTTCTTT. This encodes CASSYSRGNTEAFF.

The rearrangement links TRBV4-3 to TRBJ2-5; the match to TRBD2 covers 8 bases. The CDR3 runs 14 residues. Germline V gene sequence: CDR1 LGHNA, CDR2 YSLEER. V trimming: 4 bases; J trimming: 4 bases; junction bases outside the gene matches: 5. The chain's CDR3 is CASSPGLGGETQYF. CDR3 bases: TGCGCCAGCAGCCCGGGACTAGGAGGAGAGACCCAGTACTTC.

This clone showed up just once. The chain has TRBV29-1 and TRBJ1-3; D might be TRBD1 (6 bases). V was clipped by 5 bases and J by 8 bases, with 16 bases between them. The CDR3 totals 13 residues. Germline V gene lookup returns CDR1 SQVTM and CDR2 ANQGSEA. The CDR3, as DNA: TGCAGCGTTCAGGGGCCCTTTCGAGACACCATATATTTT. Translating it yields CSVQGPFRDTIYF.

The genes are TRBV3-1 (or the pseudogene TRBV3-2) and TRBJ1-1; 8 nucleotides line up with TRBD1. V dropped 4 bases and J dropped 5; count of bases not matched to a gene: 6. From germline, CDR1 is LGHDT and CDR2 YNNKEL (reference sequence). The CDR3 spans 14 residues. CDR3 residues: CASSLAGGYTEAFF. CDR3 nucleotide sequence: TGTGCCAGCAGCCTAGCAGGGGGCTATACTGAAGCTTTCTTT.

CDR3 DNA: TGCAGCGCAAAATCCGGGACAGTGAACACTGAAGCTTTCTTT. Translation gives CSAKSGTVNTEAFF. The V call is TRBV29-1, the J call TRBJ1-1; 7 bases line up with TRBD1. Germline CDR1 is SQVTM and CDR2 is ANQGSEA. The CDR3 runs to 14 residues. V lost 7 bases to trimming and J lost 0 bases; unmatched junction nucleotides: 8.

The CDR3 protein is CASSPRGGDLNTGELFF. CDR3 nucleotides: TGTGCCAGCAGCCCTAGGGGCGGGGATTTGAACACCGGGGAGCTGTTTTTT. J is TRBJ2-2 and V is TRBV11-3; D is perhaps TRBD2 (6 bases). This CDR3 is 17 amino acids long. The V end was cut by 5 bases, the J end by 1 base, with 17 bases between. CDR1 and CDR2 from the germline V gene are SGHNT and YENEEA.

V and J are TRBV2 and TRBJ1-1; 7 bases align to TRBD1. This CDR3 is built from 14 residues. Germline V gene data show CDR1 as SNHLY and CDR2 as FYNNEI. After removal of 7 bases from V and 1 base from J, the junction contained 6 bases not matched to a gene. CDR3 in amino acids: CASKRDSTNTEAFF. DNA for the CDR3: TGTGCCAGCAAACGGGACAGCACGAACACTGAAGCTTTCTTT.

The V call is TRBV14, the J call TRBJ1-1; 7 bases fit TRBD1. The CDR3 has 13 residues. Germline CDR1 is SGHDN and CDR2 is FVKESK. With V trimmed by 4 bases and J by 5 bases, 4 bases remained unmatched. The CDR3, as DNA: TGTGCCAGCAGCCGGACAGGAGGTACTGAAGCTTTCTTT. This codes for CASSRTGGTEAFF. The full variable domain, with the rest looked up from reference TRBV14 and TRBJ1-1, is EAGVTQFPSHSVIEKGQTVTLRCDPISGHDNLYWYRRVMGKEIKFLLHFVKESKQDESGMPNNRFLAERTGGTYSTLKVQPAELEDSGVYFCASSRTGGTEAFFGQGTRLTVV.

V is TRBV30 and J is TRBJ1-5, with a weak D call TRBD1 (5 bases). V gave up 5 bases and J gave up 2 bases, with 13 bases separating them. The CDR3 is 14 residues long. The germline gives CDR1 GTSNPN, CDR2 SVGIG (reference sequence). The DNA of the CDR3 is TGTGCCTGGGACCAGGGAACACGCAATCAGCCCCAGCATTTT. Translated: CAWDQGTRNQPQHF.